These 23 T cell receptor beta chains originate from one sample sequenced in a study of T cells in Graves' hyperthyroidism and ophthalmopathy. Template material for amplifying TCR beta CDR3 regions consisted of RNA transcripts. Initially, a first-round RT-PCR of the TCR CDR3 employed the HTBI primer set. MiXCR, run by TCRdb on the multiplex PCR reads, gives a single entry per CDR3 protein. This table holds 300,000 to 350,000 distinct CDR3 sequences, 18% found once. Specimen: blood. Every receptor here comes from a woman between 45 and 60 years old with Graves' hyperthyroidism.

This clonotype has a count of ten or more. The genes are TRBV12-3 or TRBV12-4 and TRBJ2-2; no clear D gene. The CDR3 covers 15 residues. Trimming removed 1 base at V and 6 bases at J, with 12 bases between. The CDR3: CASSLEGIGSGELFF. As DNA, the CDR3 is TGTGCCAGCAGTTTAGAAGGGATTGGTTCCGGGGAGCTGTTTTTT.

The gene calls are TRBV27 and TRBJ2-1; 9 positions agree with TRBD1. The CDR3 covers 16 residues. V was pared by 5 bases and J by 9 bases, with 14 bases of the junction left unmatched. Germline V gene data show CDR1 as MNHEY and CDR2 as SMNVEV (reference sequence). DNA of the CDR3: TGTGCCAGCAGTACCCCACAGGGGGCGCGATCAAGTGAGCAGTTCTTC. It specifies CASSTPQGARSSEQFF.

This clonotype was counted a few times. The chain is built from TRBV12-3 or TRBV12-4 and TRBJ1-5; tentative D call: TRBD1 (5 bases). The CDR3 is made up of 13 amino acids. Between the trimmed V and J ends, which lost 6 bases and 4 bases, there was a span of 10 bases. CDR3 amino acids: CASRDSGNQPQHF. The CDR3 region has the DNA TGTGCCAGCAGAGACTCAGGGAATCAGCCCCAGCATTTT.

This clonotype showed up many times. The chain employs TRBV12-3 or TRBV12-4 and TRBJ2-3; TRBD2 aligns across 8 bases. The CDR3 covers 15 residues. J gave up 4 bases and V 6 bases, and 9 bases lay outside the gene matches. CDR3 residues: CASSLGLVDSDTQYF. The CDR3 DNA reads as TGTGCCAGCAGCCTGGGACTAGTAGACTCAGATACGCAGTATTTT.

This clonotype came up a few times. CDR3 in DNA: TGTGCCAGCAGTCCTTTCCTAATTACAGCGGGATTAGCTAATACGCAGTATTTT. Residues: CASSPFLITAGLANTQYF. The chain carries TRBV6-1 and TRBJ2-3; 7 bases agree with TRBD2. There are 18 residues in the CDR3. J gave up 7 bases and V 5 bases, and 21 bases lay outside the gene matches. Germline V gene data show CDR1 as MNHNS and CDR2 as SASEGT.

This clonotype was recorded at least ten times. This chain links TRBV30 with TRBJ2-1; no definite D call. The CDR3 has 12 residues. The ends were cut back, 2 bases at V and 8 bases at J, with 10 bases in the middle. CDR1 and CDR2 (germline): GTSNPN, SVGIG (reference sequence). CDR3 region: CAWSKAADEQFF. CDR3 DNA: TGTGCCTGGAGTAAAGCAGCTGATGAGCAGTTCTTC.

Regarding this clonotype: With a much larger clone just one base away, this may be a read error. This rearrangement joins TRBV5-1 to TRBJ2-7; D not certain. The CDR3 consists of 15 residues. Looked up from germline, CDR1 is SGHRS and CDR2 is YFSETQ. Between the trimmed V and J ends, which lost 2 bases and 0 bases, there was a span of 12 bases. The CDR3 region has the DNA TGCGCCAGCAGCTTCTCTTTTAGCCCCTCCTACGAGCAGTACTTC. Protein sequence: CASSFSFSPSYEQYF. Filled out from reference TRBV5-1 and TRBJ2-7, the complete variable domain reads KAGVTQTPRYLIKTRGQQVTLSCSPISGHRSVSWYQQTPGQGLQFLFEYFSETQRNKGNFPGRFSGRQFSNSRSEMNVSTLELGDSALYLCASSFSFSPSYEQYFGPGTRLTVT.

The V call is TRBV5-1, the J call TRBJ1-2; TRBD1 is a possible D gene (5 bases). CDR3 length equals 14 residues. V lost 2 bases and J lost 7, with 15 bases in between. CDR1 and CDR2 from the germline V gene are SGHRS and YFSETQ. CDR3 nucleotides: TGCGCCAGCAGCTTTGAGGGGATTCGTAGTGGCTACACCTTC. As protein: CASSFEGIRSGYTF.

CDR3 residues: CASSRGDRAYGYTF. The CDR3 DNA sequence: TGTGCCAGTAGCCGAGGGGACAGGGCCTATGGCTACACCTTC. The gene calls are TRBV19 and TRBJ1-2; 9 positions agree with TRBD1. The CDR3 length is 14 residues. Germline V gene data show CDR1 as LNHDA and CDR2 as SQIVND (reference sequence). The V gene end was trimmed by 6 bases and the J gene end by 4 bases; junction bases not matched to a gene: 6.

This clonotype was recorded many times. The chain is built from TRBV12-3 or TRBV12-4 and TRBJ1-1; D might be TRBD1 (6 bases). Trimming shortened V by 6 bases and J by 0 bases, and 11 bases separated the two germline ends. The CDR3 length is 14 residues. Here the CDR3 reads CASSLGHMNTEAFF. DNA of the CDR3: TGTGCCAGCAGCCTGGGACATATGAACACTGAAGCTTTCTTT.

This clonotype was counted at least ten times. V gene TRBV6-1 combines with J gene TRBJ2-1; 13 bases are shared with TRBD2. J was trimmed by 2 bases and V by 5 bases; bases with no gene match: 3. This CDR3 is built from 16 residues. Germline V CDR1 and CDR2: MNHNS, SASEGT. The CDR3, as DNA: TGTGCCAGCAGTTTAGGACTAGCGGGGGCCTACAATGAGCAGTTCTTC. Protein product: CASSLGLAGAYNEQFF.

The chain is built from TRBV5-1 and TRBJ1-1; D call uncertain. Trimming took 1 base from V and 3 from J, leaving 13 bases between them. The CDR3 sequence is 15 residues long. The germline gives CDR1 SGHRS, CDR2 YFSETQ. The CDR3 spells CASSLNTPTDTEAFF. The CDR3 region has the DNA TGCGCCAGCAGCTTGAATACGCCGACGGACACTGAAGCTTTCTTT.

This clonotype was seen at least ten times. V is TRBV2 and J is TRBJ2-4; the D gene is possibly TRBD1 (5 bases). Germline V CDR1 and CDR2: SNHLY, FYNNEI. The V and J ends lost 4 bases and 0 bases respectively, with 10 bases between them. CDR3 length: 15 amino acids. The CDR3 bases are TGTGCCAGCAGTGGGACATACCTAGCCAAAAACATTCAGTACTTC. Its translation is CASSGTYLAKNIQYF.

The chain couples TRBV5-1 to TRBJ2-1, with 12 positions matching TRBD2. This CDR3 is built from 12 residues. Trimming took 4 bases from V and 13 from J; bases not matched to a gene: 3. Germline-derived CDR1 and CDR2 are SGHRS and YFSETQ. In DNA, the CDR3 is TGCGCCAGCAGCGAGACTAGCGGGGGACAGTTCTTC. It is translated as CASSETSGGQFF.

This clonotype was seen ten or more times. This rearrangement joins TRBV5-1 to TRBJ2-3; 7 bases line up with TRBD2. Germline V gene lookup returns CDR1 SGHRS and CDR2 YFSETQ. After removal of 4 bases from V and 2 bases from J, the junction contained 7 bases not matched to a gene. The CDR3 has 15 residues. The DNA for the CDR3 is TGCGCCAGCAGCATTAAGCGGGACCTCACAGATACGCAGTATTTT. Its protein is CASSIKRDLTDTQYF.

The rearrangement uses TRBV28 and TRBJ2-7; no firm D call. The germline V gene encodes CDR1 MDHEN and CDR2 SYDVKM. CDR3 length equals 11 residues. The V gene lost 4 bases and the J gene lost 5 bases, with 6 bases spanning the gap. CDR3 nucleotide sequence: TGTGCCAGCAGTTCCTTAAACGAGCAGTACTTC. This encodes CASSSLNEQYF. The variable domain in full, with the rest retrieved from reference TRBV28 and TRBJ2-7, is DVKVTQSSRYLVKRTGEKVFLECVQDMDHENMFWYRQDPGLGLRLIYFSYDVKMKEKGDIPEGYSVSREKKERFSLILESASTNQTSMYLCASSSLNEQYFGPGTRLTVT.

This clonotype was observed once. Given a much more abundant clone one base away, this may be a read error. The chain combines TRBV6-1 with TRBJ2-3, with 8 positions matching TRBD2. Germline V gene data show CDR1 as MNHNS and CDR2 as SASEGT. This CDR3 spans 15 amino acids. V lost 2 bases and J lost 10; bases outside the gene matches: 11. DNA of the CDR3: TGTGCCAGCAGTGAACGGGCACTAGCGGTACTCCCGCAGTATTTT. Its translation: CASSERALAVLPQYF.

At least ten counts were recorded for this clonotype. V and J are TRBV2 and TRBJ2-7; D remains ambiguous. The CDR3 has 14 residues. Germline CDR1 is SNHLY and CDR2 is FYNNEI. With 6 bases removed from V and 4 bases from J, the gap between germline ends came to 16 bases. CDR3 DNA: TGTGCCAGCAGAACGAACACGGACGGTTACGAGCAGTACTTC. Translated, it gives CASRTNTDGYEQYF.

The gene calls are TRBV6-1 and TRBJ1-2, with 8 bases lining up with TRBD1. Trimming cost V 5 bases and J 7 bases; bases outside gene matches: 9. The CDR3 is made up of 14 amino acids. CDR1 is MNHNS, CDR2 SASEGT, per germline. CDR3 bases: TGTGCCAGCAGTTCCGCGACAGGGGAGTCTGGCTACACCTTC. The encoded protein is CASSSATGESGYTF.

This clonotype was counted at least ten times. This chain connects TRBV11-2 to TRBJ1-5; TRBD1 agrees at 11 bases. CDR1 and CDR2 (germline): SGHAT, FQNNGV. The CDR3 is 16 amino acids. V gave up 8 bases and J gave up 7 bases; unmatched junction bases: 13. CDR3 amino acids: CASLSRTGGAGQPQHF. CDR3 DNA sequence: TGTGCCAGCCTCTCCCGGACAGGGGGCGCGGGGCAGCCCCAGCATTTT.

In its sample, this clonotype was seen a few times. The chain carries TRBV5-5 and TRBJ1-1; D is uncertain. In germline, CDR1 is SGHKS, CDR2 YYEKEE (reference sequence). This CDR3 has 12 amino acids. V was pared by 2 bases and J by 4 bases, with 6 bases between. The CDR3 spells CASSFLGTEAFF. CDR3 sequence (DNA): TGTGCCAGCAGCTTTTTAGGCACTGAAGCTTTCTTT.

This clonotype came up many times. The V call is TRBV9, the J call TRBJ2-5, with 10 bases identical to TRBD1. With 3 bases clipped from V and 4 bases from J, the junction kept 3 bases outside the gene matches. From germline, CDR1 is SGDLS and CDR2 YYNGEE. This CDR3 region has 14 residues. The CDR3 sequence is CASSEGTGVETQYF. The CDR3 nucleotides read TGTGCCAGCAGCGAGGGGACAGGGGTAGAGACCCAGTACTTC.

This clonotype was counted many times. The V and J genes are TRBV14 and TRBJ2-5; 8 nucleotides line up with TRBD1. V lost 4 bases, J lost 5 bases, and 6 bases stayed unmatched. The CDR3 extends over 14 amino acids. The germline CDR1 and CDR2 sequences are SGHDN and FVKESK. The DNA for the CDR3 is TGTGCCAGCAGCCGCTCAGGGGGCGTGGAGACCCAGTACTTC. It specifies CASSRSGGVETQYF.